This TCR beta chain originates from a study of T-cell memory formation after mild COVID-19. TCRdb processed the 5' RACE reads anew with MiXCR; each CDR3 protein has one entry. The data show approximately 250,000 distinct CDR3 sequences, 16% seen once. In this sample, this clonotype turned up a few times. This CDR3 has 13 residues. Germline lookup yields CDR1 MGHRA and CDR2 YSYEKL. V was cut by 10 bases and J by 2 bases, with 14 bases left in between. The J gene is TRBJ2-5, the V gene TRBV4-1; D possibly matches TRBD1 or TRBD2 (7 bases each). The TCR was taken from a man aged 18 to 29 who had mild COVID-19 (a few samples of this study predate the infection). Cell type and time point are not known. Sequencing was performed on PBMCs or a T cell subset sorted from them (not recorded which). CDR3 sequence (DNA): TGCGCCACGGGGGGACAGAATCAAGAGACCCAGTACTTC. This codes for CATGGQNQETQYF.